A single sample gave rise to the 32 T cell receptor beta chains below, sequenced in a study of blood T cell repertoires in COVID-19. Measured with immunoSEQ multiplex PCR; TCRdb has only the in-frame clones, and not every one. The top ten clones hold roughly 24% of a sample with fewer than 60,000 clones, approximately 85% of them seen once. The sequencing sample was made of peripheral blood. The receptors come from a woman older than 75 with acute or convalescent COVID-19.

This clone has only a few counts. The CDR3 coding sequence is TGTGCCAGCAGCGTAGAAGGGGGCAAATACAATGAGCAGTTCTTC. As protein: CASSVEGGKYNEQFF. The chain recombines TRBV9 with TRBJ2-1; 7 nucleotides align to TRBD1. Trimming took 0 bases from V and 4 from J; bases not matched to a gene: 4. Germline V gene sequence: CDR1 SGDLS, CDR2 YYNGEE. The CDR3 length is 15 residues.

This clone was counted once. The rearrangement links TRBV28 to TRBJ1-1; D is ambiguous. Germline V CDR1 and CDR2: MDHEN, SYDVKM. The CDR3 is made up of 13 amino acids. The germline V and J ends were trimmed by 2 bases and 1 base, with 5 bases remaining between them. As DNA, the CDR3 is TGTGCCAGCAGTTTACGGTCGAACACTGAAGCTTTCTTT. Encoded protein: CASSLRSNTEAFF.

J is TRBJ2-1 and V is TRBV11-2, with 10 bases aligning to TRBD2. Germline V gives CDR1 SGHAT, CDR2 FQNNGV. This CDR3 comprises 16 residues. Trimming cost V 4 bases and J 4 bases; bases outside gene matches: 7. In DNA, the CDR3 is TGTGCCAGCAGCTCCACCGGGACTAGCGTATACAATGAGCAGTTCTTC. As protein: CASSSTGTSVYNEQFF.

The chain joins TRBV5-4 to TRBJ1-2; D may be TRBD1 (5 bases). Germline V lookup: CDR1 SGHNT, CDR2 YYREEE (reference sequence). The V gene lost 7 bases and the J gene lost 4 bases, with 11 bases spanning the gap. There are 12 residues in the CDR3. As DNA, the CDR3 is TGTGCCAGCCGTCGCGGGGGCTATGGCTACACCTTC. The encoded protein is CASRRGGYGYTF.

This rearrangement joins TRBV6-1 to TRBJ1-2; D not resolved. Germline loops: CDR1 MNHNS, CDR2 SASEGT. The V end lost 0 bases, the J end lost 4 bases, and 12 bases lay between the germline ends. The CDR3 runs to 15 residues. The CDR3 reads CASSEAGRGSYGYTF. CDR3 sequence (DNA): TGTGCCAGCAGTGAAGCGGGAAGAGGGAGCTATGGCTACACCTTC.

The chain has TRBV6-4 and TRBJ1-1; no definite D call. CDR1 and CDR2 from the germline V gene are MRHNA and SNTAGT. V gave up 6 bases and J gave up 5 bases, with 16 bases separating them. The CDR3 loop spans 14 amino acids. CDR3 DNA: TGTGCCAGCAGCGGCCGGGAGTACGGGACTGAAGCTTTCTTT. Its protein product is CASSGREYGTEAFF.

V and J are TRBV9 and TRBJ2-1, with 12 nucleotides matching TRBD2. V lost 3 bases to trimming and J lost 4 bases; unmatched junction nucleotides: 5. Germline V lookup: CDR1 SGDLS, CDR2 YYNGEE. The CDR3 totals 16 residues. As DNA, the CDR3 is TGTGCCAGCAGCGACCCCGGGACTAGCGGGTACAATGAGCAGTTCTTC. Translation: CASSDPGTSGYNEQFF.

This chain joins TRBV30 and TRBJ1-5; no firm D call. The CDR3 totals 13 residues. The germline gives CDR1 GTSNPN, CDR2 SVGIG (reference sequence). V was trimmed by 1 base and J by 4 bases, leaving 8 bases between them. The CDR3 sequence is CAWSGRENQPQHF. For the CDR3, the DNA is TGTGCCTGGAGTGGACGGGAAAATCAGCCCCAGCATTTT.

The rearrangement uses TRBV29-1 and TRBJ2-2, with D perhaps matching TRBD1 (6 bases). CDR3 length equals 15 residues. CDR1 and CDR2 from the germline V gene are SQVTM and ANQGSEA. Trimming cost V 6 bases and J 5 bases, with 19 bases left between them. DNA of the CDR3: TGCAGCGTCAGATTCCGGGACACCTTAACCGGGGAGCTGTTTTTT. This codes for CSVRFRDTLTGELFF.

V is TRBV7-6 and J is TRBJ2-3, with 10 bases aligning to TRBD1. V lost 5 bases to trimming and J lost 3 bases; unmatched junction nucleotides: 5. This CDR3 has 15 amino acids. Per germline, CDR1 SGHVS and CDR2 FNYEAQ. CDR3 sequence (DNA): TGTGCCAGCAGCAGCCGGGACAGGGGTACAGATACGCAGTATTTT. This sequence encodes CASSSRDRGTDTQYF.

The chain couples TRBV11-3 to TRBJ2-2; weak D call: TRBD2 (5 bases). The CDR3 extends over 16 amino acids. Germline V gene lookup returns CDR1 SGHNT and CDR2 YENEEA. V lost 4 bases and J 6 bases, leaving 18 bases between the germline ends. CDR3 in DNA: TGTGCCAGCAGCTCATACGGAAGGGCTAGCCCCGGGGAGCTGTTTTTT. Its protein is CASSSYGRASPGELFF.

In its sample, this clone was seen once. The CDR3 nucleotides read TGTGCCATCAGTGAGGCTAGCGGGGGGGTCCAAGAGACCCAGTACTTC. This translates into CAISEASGGVQETQYF. This sequence joins TRBV10-3 and TRBJ2-5, with 12 bases fitting TRBD2. This CDR3 has 16 residues. V was pared by 2 bases and J by 1 base, with 2 bases of the junction left unmatched. The germline V gene encodes CDR1 ENHRY and CDR2 SYGVKD.

CDR3 nucleotides: TGTGCCAGCAGTCCCCCGGGGAGGACGGGCTACACCTTC. Its protein product is CASSPPGRTGYTF. The chain joins TRBV12-3 or TRBV12-4 to TRBJ1-2; no reliable D call. V was shortened by 5 bases and J by 8 bases, with 15 bases between the two germline ends. This CDR3 has 13 residues.

V is TRBV18 and J is TRBJ1-2, with TRBD1 matching over 10 bases. With 8 bases clipped from V and 2 bases from J, the junction kept 11 bases outside the gene matches. CDR1 and CDR2 (germline): KGHSH, LQKENI. CDR3 length: 16 residues. The CDR3: CASTLTGTGVNYGYTF. Here the CDR3 DNA reads TGTGCCAGCACGCTTACTGGGACAGGGGTGAACTATGGCTACACCTTC.

The rearrangement uses TRBV5-1 and TRBJ1-5; 7 positions match TRBD1. This CDR3 spans 18 amino acids. V shed 3 bases and J 1 base; nucleotides not matched to a gene: 13. The germline V gene encodes CDR1 SGHRS and CDR2 YFSETQ. The CDR3 protein is CASSSADDRVASNQPQHF. The CDR3 nucleotides are TGCGCCAGCAGCTCCGCTGATGACAGGGTCGCAAGCAATCAGCCCCAGCATTTT. Looking up the rest from reference TRBV5-1 and TRBJ1-5 gives the full variable domain: KAGVTQTPRYLIKTRGQQVTLSCSPISGHRSVSWYQQTPGQGLQFLFEYFSETQRNKGNFPGRFSGRQFSNSRSEMNVSTLELGDSALYLCASSSADDRVASNQPQHFGDGTRLSIL.

This chain connects TRBV18 to TRBJ2-3; 10 nucleotides align to TRBD2. Germline V gives CDR1 KGHSH, CDR2 LQKENI. The V and J ends lost 7 bases and 4 bases, in that order; junction bases with no gene match: 8. The CDR3 has 15 amino acids. CDR3 sequence (DNA): TGTGCCAGCTGTCCAAGCGGGAGGGCCGCAGATACGCAGTATTTT. Translated, it gives CASCPSGRAADTQYF.

The rearrangement joins TRBV12-5 to TRBJ1-1; D possibly corresponds to TRBD1 (6 bases). The germline V gene encodes CDR1 LGHNT and CDR2 FRNRAP. This CDR3 has 13 amino acids. V dropped 6 bases and J dropped 0 bases, with 8 bases sitting between them. CDR3 DNA sequence: TGTGCTAGTGGGACAGGATTGAACACTGAAGCTTTCTTT. This encodes CASGTGLNTEAFF.

The rearrangement uses TRBV6-6 and TRBJ1-5; D possibly corresponds to TRBD1 (5 bases). In germline, CDR1 is MNHNY, CDR2 SVGAGI (reference sequence). This CDR3 region has 13 residues. Deletions cut 7 bases from V and 4 bases from J, with 11 bases between. The DNA for the CDR3 is TGTGCCAGCATAGAACGGGGGAATCAGCCCCAGCATTTT. Translated, it gives CASIERGNQPQHF.

The chain combines TRBV24-1 with TRBJ2-3, with 7 bases fitting TRBD1. The germline gives CDR1 KGHDR, CDR2 SFDVKD. CDR3 length equals 13 residues. The trim removed 12 bases at V and 5 bases at J, leaving 10 bases unmatched. CDR3 nucleotides: TGTGCCGTCAGGAAGGGGGCGGGAGATACGCAGTATTTT. As protein: CAVRKGAGDTQYF.

This chain connects TRBV10-2 to TRBJ1-5; tentative D call: TRBD1 (5 bases). Germline assignment: CDR1 WSHSY and CDR2 SAAADI. This CDR3 is 16 amino acids long. V was cut by 0 bases and J by 1 base, with 10 bases left in between. CDR3 nucleotide sequence: TGCGCCAGCAGTGAGTCTCCAGGGAACAGCAATCAGCCCCAGCATTTT. Translation gives CASSESPGNSNQPQHF.

The chain has TRBV3-1 (or the pseudogene TRBV3-2) and TRBJ1-2, with 10 bases aligning to TRBD1. The germline gives CDR1 LGHDT, CDR2 YNNKEL (reference sequence). The J segment lost 3 bases and the V segment lost 1 base, leaving 5 bases of the junction unmatched. CDR3 length equals 16 residues. The DNA of the CDR3 is TGTGCCAGCAGCCAAGTGGGGACAGGGGTTTACTATGGCTACACCTTC. Translated, it gives CASSQVGTGVYYGYTF.

J is TRBJ2-4 and V is TRBV5-3, with 8 bases matching TRBD1. TRBV5-3 has ORF status, its function being uncertain. With V trimmed by 2 bases and J by 5 bases, 9 bases remained unmatched. This CDR3 has 16 residues. CDR3 region: CARSFRRGHSENIQYF. The DNA for the CDR3 is TGTGCCAGAAGCTTTCGCAGGGGGCATTCTGAAAACATTCAGTACTTC.

This chain joins TRBV5-1 and TRBJ2-1, with D possibly being TRBD2 (6 bases). Trimming took 0 bases from V and 5 from J, leaving 9 bases between them. The CDR3 sequence is 14 residues long. In germline, CDR1 is SGHRS, CDR2 YFSETQ. The CDR3 coding sequence is TGCGCCAGCAGCTTGGCGACTAGTAACAATGAGCAGTTCTTC. It encodes CASSLATSNNEQFF. Looking up the rest from reference TRBV5-1 and TRBJ2-1 gives the full variable domain: KAGVTQTPRYLIKTRGQQVTLSCSPISGHRSVSWYQQTPGQGLQFLFEYFSETQRNKGNFPGRFSGRQFSNSRSEMNVSTLELGDSALYLCASSLATSNNEQFFGPGTRLTVL.

J is TRBJ1-2 and V is TRBV5-6; 12 positions agree with TRBD1. CDR3 length: 15 residues. CDR1 is SGHDT, CDR2 YYEEEE, per germline. After removal of 4 bases from V and 4 bases from J, the junction contained 5 bases not matched to a gene. CDR3 residues: CASSPGTGGAYGYTF. The CDR3 DNA sequence: TGTGCCAGCAGCCCCGGGACAGGGGGCGCCTATGGCTACACCTTC.

J is TRBJ1-2 and V is TRBV30; 8 nucleotides match TRBD1. V shed 2 bases, J shed 2 bases, and the junction held 4 bases outside the gene matches. The CDR3 consists of 14 residues. CDR1 and CDR2 from the germline V gene are GTSNPN and SVGIG (reference sequence). The CDR3 DNA reads TGTGCCTGGAGTCCGAACAGGGGGAACTATGGCTACACCTTC. Amino acids: CAWSPNRGNYGYTF.

V and J are TRBV5-1 and TRBJ2-2; 8 bases line up with TRBD1. The CDR3 contains 14 residues. J lost 5 bases, V lost 3 bases, and 3 bases had no gene match. From germline, CDR1 is SGHRS and CDR2 YFSETQ. The CDR3 DNA reads as TGCGCCAGCAGCTGGACAGGGCTAACCGGGGAGCTGTTTTTT. Residues: CASSWTGLTGELFF.

This rearrangement joins TRBV9 to TRBJ1-6; 7 bases map to TRBD1. Germline V gene lookup returns CDR1 SGDLS and CDR2 YYNGEE. This CDR3 region has 15 residues. The V segment lost 0 bases and the J segment 9 bases; nucleotides outside the gene matches: 6. CDR3 amino acids: CASSVATGAGSPLHF. As DNA, the CDR3 is TGTGCCAGCAGCGTAGCTACAGGGGCGGGTTCACCCCTCCACTTT.

V usage is TRBV23-1 and J usage is TRBJ1-2; TRBD1 is a possible D gene (6 bases). TRBV23-1 is an ORF, with its function uncertain. V shed 5 bases and J shed 6 bases, with 13 bases lying between them. CDR3 length: 13 amino acids. The CDR3 DNA is TGCGCCAGCAGTTCTGGACAGTTAGATGGCTACACCTTC. Its protein product is CASSSGQLDGYTF.

The gene calls are TRBV9 and TRBJ2-3, with D possibly matching TRBD2 (7 bases). This CDR3 region has 13 residues. The germline V and J ends were trimmed by 4 bases and 3 bases, with 9 bases remaining between them. CDR1 is SGDLS and CDR2 is YYNGEE in the germline V gene. The CDR3 DNA sequence: TGTGCCAGCAGCAGGGGGGGGACAGATACGCAGTATTTT. Translation gives CASSRGGTDTQYF. Based on the CDR3 plus reference TRBV9 and TRBJ2-3, the full variable domain is DSGVTQTPKHLITATGQRVTLRCSPRSGDLSVYWYQQSLDQGLQFLIQYYNGEERAKGNILERFSAQQFPDLHSELNLSSLELGDSALYFCASSRGGTDTQYFGPGTRLTVL.

In this sample, this clone turned up a few times. The rearrangement joins TRBV7-9 to TRBJ1-5, with no clear D. V was shortened by 5 bases and J by 0 bases, with 8 bases between the two germline ends. There are 14 residues in the CDR3. Germline V gene lookup returns CDR1 SEHNR and CDR2 FQNEAQ (reference sequence). CDR3 loop: CASSLRSSNQPQHF. The DNA for the CDR3 is TGTGCCAGCAGCCTCCGTAGTAGCAATCAGCCCCAGCATTTT.

The chain joins TRBV11-2 to TRBJ2-5, with 8 bases identical to TRBD2. Trimming took 8 bases from V and 1 from J; bases not matched to a gene: 15. This CDR3 spans 17 amino acids. Germline V gene sequence: CDR1 SGHAT, CDR2 FQNNGV. CDR3 in DNA: TGTGCCAGCTCTGTGTTAGCGGGAACGAAGGGCCAAGAGACCCAGTACTTC. It encodes CASSVLAGTKGQETQYF. The full variable domain, rest sourced from reference TRBV11-2 and TRBJ2-5, is EAGVAQSPRYKIIEKRQSVAFWCNPISGHATLYWYQQILGQGPKLLIQFQNNGVVDDSQLPKDRFSAERLKGVDSTLKIQPAKLEDSAVYLCASSVLAGTKGQETQYFGPGTRLLVL.

The chain links TRBV6-1 to TRBJ1-4, with a weak D call TRBD1 (6 bases). Germline CDR1 is MNHNS and CDR2 is SASEGT. The CDR3 is made up of 14 amino acids. V was pared by 3 bases and J by 8 bases, with 13 bases between. DNA for the CDR3: TGTGCCAGCAGTGATAGGGGGGGACGGGAAAAACTGTTTTTT. Its protein product is CASSDRGGREKLFF.